The sequence of this T cell receptor (beta chain) was determined in a study of cytomegalovirus exposure and HLA in healthy donors (dated by TCRdb to about 2017). Regarding the complete study: According to an earlier analysis of a few hundred of the donors, some 180 million T cells yielded some 110 million unique TCR beta sequences and about 280 Gb of sequence data. Roughly 300 gigabases of sequencing data and roughly 90 million unique TCR sequences were included in an early release covering under 650 HLA-typed donors. Among the approximately 420 genotyped donors, around 79% belonged to the genetic ancestry cluster associated with self-reported Caucasian donors. The aim of the study was to test whether cataloging public T cell receptors could identify signatures of past pathogen exposure. The study used immunosequencing to profile the T cell repertoires of approximately 690 subjects and linked those repertoires to cytomegalovirus serostatus. In addition to the first cohort of 666 subjects, a separate validation cohort of 120 different subjects was used. To predict cytomegalovirus infection status, the study brought together high-throughput TCR immunosequencing, statistical association of individual TCRs with disease status, and machine learning. A later analysis re-analyzed previously published TCR beta repertoires from hundreds of donors and added high-resolution HLA genotyping to study TCR occurrence patterns. Rather than using new phenotypic data, the later analysis identified candidate immune exposures from TCR beta sequences and from how often those sequences occurred across donors. To decide whether each TCR beta V gene segment behaved as functional or pseudogenic, an earlier analysis of some 600 of the donors relied on high-throughput TCR beta sequencing. Donor age, sex, ethnicity and CMV serostatus were compiled together with the repertoire data. A later genetic analysis took genome-wide SNP genotypes for 398 of the 666 donors and used that subset as a discovery cohort. Every repertoire in the discovery cohort had been generated on one and the same sequencing platform. Class I and class II HLA loci were covered by the typing at four-digit resolution. The number of donors typed differed by locus, with about 620-630 for A, B, C, DRB1 and DQB1, more than 500 for DQA1, 600 to 610 for DPA1, and around 430 for DPB1. Roughly five DR-DQ haplotypes were treated as single units for association and clustering because of strong linkage in the cohort. Among about 400 genotyped donors of the cohort, an average of roughly 230,000 unique TCR beta nucleotide sequences was sequenced per donor, of which 15% to 20% were non-productive.

Library creation used the immunoSEQ multiplex PCR assay. For the multiplex PCR, a mixture combining 60 forward primers for TCR Vbeta segments and 13 reverse primers for TCR Jbeta segments was used. Amplification of the CDR3 region of rearranged TCR beta genes was performed with a multiplex PCR assay on genomic DNA. On the Illumina HiSeq System, the amplified TCR beta libraries were sequenced as 87-base-pair reads. Processing in the source paper ran as follows. In a later analysis, tens of millions of unique TCR beta chains were counted across the roughly 610 repertoires, and roughly 11 million of these chains were shared by at least two donors. To remove PCR and sequencing errors, raw reads were error-corrected and collapsed into unique sequences using a nearest-neighbor algorithm that merged closely related sequences. Alignment of CDR3 sequences to IMGT reference sequences was used to assign V, D and J gene segments. For a sequence to be retained, a match of at least six nucleotides was required to both a V gene segment and a J gene segment. Rearrangements were classified as productive when the CDR3 lacked stop codons and remained in frame with V and J, and all other rearrangements were classified as non-productive. Following IMGT convention, CDR3 was defined as the stretch from the second conserved V-encoded cysteine to the conserved J-encoded phenylalanine. The earlier analysis of roughly 590 of the donors excluded any sequence lacking an unambiguous match to a single V gene segment. In an earlier analysis of 587 of the donors, V segments were called functional above 56.7% productive rearrangements and were called segregating when the between-donor standard deviation exceeded 5%. To diagnose cytomegalovirus status from the catalog of TCR beta chain sequences, a statistical classification framework was built. V and J gene assignment, in a later analysis, came from comparing TCR nucleotide sequences with IMGT/GENE-DB human TR gene sequences. The TCRdist pipeline was used in a later analysis to assign CDR3 sequences and most-parsimonious VDJ recombination scenarios. In a later analysis, each TCR beta chain was defined by its CDR3 amino acid sequence together with its V-gene family, and reads without a unique V-gene family were excluded. In a later analysis, around 650 highly shared, low-generation-probability nucleotide sequences were removed to address suspected cross-contamination and a sequencing artifact. In a later analysis, a clonal expansion index for each public chain was calculated from normalized within-repertoire ranks of inferred template counts. In a later analysis, generation probabilities were computed with a VDJ recombination model fitted to out-of-frame rearrangements, and the resulting probabilities were checked against IGoR. In a later analysis, hypergeometric tests were used to score TCR-TCR, TCR-HLA and TCR-CMV co-occurrence, with a repertoire-size bias correction applied to TCR pairs. False discovery rates were estimated in a later analysis by permuting HLA or CMV assignments 20 times. In a later analysis, co-occurring TCRs were grouped with DBSCAN, and TCRdist sequence similarity was added when clustering was performed within HLA-allele-positive subsets. Repertoires with fewer than 30,000 or more than 120,000 public chains, plus five repertoires with anomalous nucleotide sharing, were excluded from co-occurrence clustering. This is the immuneACCESS table as TCRdb keeps it, with only in-frame sequences that have V and J called. A part of the clones is gone; compared with another copy, unresolved V genes explain less than half, and the rest is unexplained. The D gene and trimming were derived from the DNA, and the V and J assignments and clone size from that table. Here the sample has about 170,000 clones; more than 60% occur a single time. Roughly 1.4% of the sample goes to the ten largest clones.

About this clone: The antigen this receptor binds is unknown. No quality values exist for individual bases; no much larger clone is one base distant.

Overall results and qualifications from the work: The earlier analysis of 587 of the donors excluded approximately 15 rarely observed V segments, including chromosome 9 orphons, because counts were too low. In a later genetic analysis, fewer N-insertions in productive TCRs were reported among donors in an Asian-associated ancestry cluster than the approximately 710-donor mean. Because some donors lacked HLA typing at each locus, the association tests relied only on the typed subset. In a later analysis, HLA-associated TCR beta chains showed more clonal expansion and lower generation probabilities than non-associated chains that were equally common. An association between a missense DCLRE1C variant and V-gene and J-gene trimming of TCR beta chains was found in a later genetic analysis and replicated in an independent cohort. Immune exposure information for the cohort was limited to CMV serostatus. In this cohort, only TCR beta chains were sequenced, and detectable features were limited by the absence of alpha or paired-chain data. Linkage disequilibrium might explain the correlated functional status among segregating V segments, but an unknown experimental factor could not be ruled out. According to a later analysis, TCR association rates differed among HLA loci, with DRB1 alleles showing the most associated TCRs and HLA-C alleles showing the fewest. A few of the identified cytomegalovirus-associated TCR beta chains were confirmed in vitro to be specific for cytomegalovirus antigens. The authors suggested that the approach could potentially be generalized to other disease states and immunological phenotypes. The sequencing pipeline was judged likely to have produced a cluster of highly shared sequence variants as a technical artifact. Most CMV-associated TCR beta chains appeared to be HLA-restricted in a later analysis, and the HLA associations seemed to be driven largely by CMV exposure. While some public TCRs were present in many individuals, most TCR sequences turned up only very rarely across donors. A later analysis associated 15,000 to 20,000 TCR beta sequences with specific HLA alleles at a false discovery rate of 0.05. Cytomegalovirus status was reported to be diagnosed by the classifier with high specificity and sensitivity in both the original and validation cohorts. According to a later analysis, parvovirus B19, influenza, CMV and Epstein-Barr virus appeared linked to several top co-occurrence clusters. Assigning TCR associations to individual alleles was difficult when HLA alleles, especially DR and DQ, strongly co-occurred. Presence/absence analyses assumed roughly uniform sequencing depth across donors, an assumption that may not hold. Broadly in line with IMGT annotations, most TCR beta V segments showed up in productive rearrangements about 87% or about 30% of the time in an earlier analysis of 450 to 600 of the donors. A total of roughly 160 TCR beta chains were listed by the study as associated with cytomegalovirus. A further reported finding was that TCR beta sequences accurately predicted the HLA-A and HLA-B alleles for most subjects in the first cohort.

The cohort consisted of some 730 healthy bone marrow donors. Cohort members were all nominally healthy when sampled, although unrecorded immune exposures were likely present. The donor was CMV seropositive and was included in the group of 300 or so seropositive cohort members. Every donor gave a peripheral blood sample, and the peripheral blood mononuclear cells from that sample were used for TCR beta sequencing. The Qiagen DNeasy Blood Extraction Kit was used to extract genomic DNA from the blood cell samples. The sample was PBMCs. The clonotype originates from a woman in her twenties or thirties in good health and CMV-seropositive.

Here is the DNA: TGCGCCAGCAGCCCCGGACTTCTTCAAGAGACCCAGTACTTC. Translated, this gives CASSPGLLQETQYF. The chain is assembled from TRBV4-1 and TRBJ2-5; 5 matching bases give a weak D call of TRBD2. Sequences MGHRA (CDR1) and YSYEKL (CDR2) are obtained from the germline V gene. From cysteine to phenylalanine, the CDR3 is 14 amino acids long. Of the read, only the CDR3 DNA is kept; its 42 bases are in frame from base 1. V lost 4 bases and J lost 2 bases; the stretch between them is 11 bases long.